The 25 T cell receptor beta chains given below trace back to one sample, sequenced in a study of blood T cells in healthy people across ages. The second PCR ran roughly 7 to 12 cycles with a sample-barcoded 5' primer and J-beta primers. TCRdb reprocessed the 5' RACE reads with MiXCR, giving one entry per CDR3 protein. In the table there are 1.6 million or so distinct CDR3 sequences, 30% to 35% of which are singletons. The sequenced sample was blood. These receptor sequences come from a young woman in good health.

J is TRBJ2-4 and V is TRBV27; possible D gene TRBD2, 6 bases. The J call may not be correct, given that the DNA end is closer to TRBJ2-7. Per the germline V gene, CDR1 is MNHEY and CDR2 is SMNVEV (reference sequence). This CDR3 has 15 amino acids. This CDR3 is CASSFGVEGRYEQYF. CDR3 DNA: TGTGCCAGCAGTTTTGGCGTGGAGGGGAGGTACGAGCAGTACTTC.

In its sample, this clonotype was seen a few times. This chain connects TRBV28 to TRBJ2-7; 9 bases are shared with TRBD1. The CDR3 is 12 residues long. Germline V CDR1 and CDR2: MDHEN, SYDVKM. V shed 6 bases and J 8 bases; nucleotides not matched to a gene: 5. The CDR3 reads CASRDRGEKQYF. CDR3 in DNA: TGTGCCAGCAGGGACAGGGGAGAAAAGCAGTACTTC. Using reference TRBV28 and TRBJ2-7 for the parts outside the CDR3, the full variable domain is DVKVTQSSRYLVKRTGEKVFLECVQDMDHENMFWYRQDPGLGLRLIYFSYDVKMKEKGDIPEGYSVSREKKERFSLILESASTNQTSMYLCASRDRGEKQYFGPGTRLTVT.

This clonotype was counted many times. The rearrangement joins TRBV11-2 to TRBJ2-1; D unresolved. Trimming stripped 6 bases from V and 2 bases from J, with 5 bases between. CDR1 is SGHAT, CDR2 FQNNGV, per germline. This CDR3 contains 12 residues. CDR3 amino acids: CASSRPYNEQFF. Written as DNA, the CDR3 is TGTGCCAGCAGTCGTCCCTACAATGAGCAGTTCTTC.

The chain joins TRBV20-1 to TRBJ2-3; the D gene is possibly TRBD2 (7 bases). From germline, CDR1 is DFQATT and CDR2 SNEGSKA (reference sequence). V was clipped by 3 bases and J by 4 bases, with 14 bases between them. This CDR3 spans 14 amino acids. The CDR3 loop is CSARRDTSADTQYF. CDR3 nucleotides: TGCAGTGCTAGGAGGGACACTAGCGCAGATACGCAGTATTTT.

This clonotype was counted between two and nine times. This chain uses TRBV12-3 or TRBV12-4 with TRBJ1-1, with 7 bases aligning to TRBD1. This CDR3 is 14 amino acids long. Trimming removed 6 bases from V and 0 bases from J; junction bases left unmatched: 4. The CDR3, as DNA: TGTGCCAGCAGGCCGGGACAGATGAACACTGAAGCTTTCTTT. Its translation: CASRPGQMNTEAFF.

Concerning this clonotype itself: This may be a read error, as it is one base from a much larger clone. The chain combines TRBV10-3 with TRBJ2-1; TRBD2 matches 9 bases. Germline CDR1 and CDR2: ENHRY and SYGVKD. This CDR3 is built from 16 residues. The CDR3 spells CAISVGSGGNYNERFF. In DNA form, the CDR3 reads TGTGCCATCAGTGTGGGGAGCGGGGGGAACTACAATGAGCGGTTCTTC.

The chain employs TRBV12-3 or TRBV12-4 and TRBJ1-5; 7 nucleotides align to TRBD1. The V gene end was trimmed by 5 bases and the J gene end by 0 bases; junction bases not matched to a gene: 4. The CDR3 spans 15 residues. The DNA for the CDR3 is TGTGCCAGCAGTCCTCAGGGGGATAGCAATCAGCCCCAGCATTTT. It encodes CASSPQGDSNQPQHF.

This sequence joins TRBV7-9 and TRBJ2-3; possibly TRBD1 or TRBD2 for D (5 bases each). CDR1 and CDR2 (germline): SEHNR, FQNEAQ (reference sequence). V was shortened by 7 bases and J by 9 bases, with 20 bases between the two germline ends. The length of the CDR3 is 14 residues. The CDR3 sequence is CASIQDRREGTQYF. In DNA form, the CDR3 reads TGTGCCAGCATCCAAGACAGAAGAGAGGGGACGCAGTATTTT.

V usage is TRBV5-1 and J usage is TRBJ2-5; D gene ambiguous. CDR1 is SGHRS, CDR2 YFSETQ, per germline. This CDR3 comprises 12 residues. The V end lost 1 base, the J end lost 5 bases, and 6 bases lay between the germline ends. CDR3 residues: CASSLFDETQYF. For the CDR3, the DNA is TGCGCCAGCAGCTTGTTTGATGAGACCCAGTACTTC. Complete variable domain (other parts from reference TRBV5-1 and TRBJ2-5): KAGVTQTPRYLIKTRGQQVTLSCSPISGHRSVSWYQQTPGQGLQFLFEYFSETQRNKGNFPGRFSGRQFSNSRSEMNVSTLELGDSALYLCASSLFDETQYFGPGTRLLVL.

This rearrangement joins TRBV27 to TRBJ2-7; 14 bases line up with TRBD2. From germline, CDR1 is MNHEY and CDR2 SMNVEV (reference sequence). The CDR3 has 18 amino acids. V was clipped by 6 bases and J by 3 bases; unmatched bases: 13. The CDR3 region is CASSLGTSGGSGYYEQYF. The CDR3 bases are TGTGCCAGCAGCCTTGGGACTAGCGGGGGTAGTGGGTACTACGAGCAGTACTTC.

This clonotype turned up a few times. The gene calls are TRBV20-1 and TRBJ1-2; 7 positions agree with TRBD1. Germline V gene data show CDR1 as DFQATT and CDR2 as SNEGSKA (reference sequence). The CDR3 is 15 amino acids. J was trimmed by 2 bases and V by 5 bases; bases with no gene match: 11. CDR3 in DNA: TGCAGTGCTTCCACCTTGGGACAGTCGAACTATGGCTACACCTTC. Translation gives CSASTLGQSNYGYTF.

The chain recombines TRBV20-1 with TRBJ1-1; TRBD1 matches 8 bases. The V segment lost 0 bases and the J segment 5 bases; nucleotides outside the gene matches: 8. Germline lookup yields CDR1 DFQATT and CDR2 SNEGSKA (reference sequence). CDR3 length: 15 residues. CDR3 loop: CSARDAETGVTEAFF. DNA for the CDR3: TGCAGTGCTAGAGATGCGGAGACAGGGGTAACTGAAGCTTTCTTT.

This clonotype occurred a few times. This chain uses TRBV28 with TRBJ2-7; D is uncertain. The germline V gene encodes CDR1 MDHEN and CDR2 SYDVKM. Trimming stripped 6 bases from V and 0 bases from J, with 15 bases between. The CDR3 is made up of 15 amino acids. The CDR3 spells CASRKTPLSSYEQYF. In DNA, the CDR3 is TGTGCCAGCAGGAAGACTCCGCTAAGCTCCTACGAGCAGTACTTC.

This clonotype was detected a few times. V usage is TRBV7-2 and J usage is TRBJ2-1, with a tentative D call TRBD2 (6 bases). This CDR3 comprises 15 residues. Trimming left V 1 base short and J 5 bases short, with 12 bases between. Germline V gives CDR1 SGHTA, CDR2 FQGNSA. CDR3 coding DNA: TGTGCCAGCAGCTTAGTCGCGGGGCAGCACAATGAGCAGTTCTTC. As protein: CASSLVAGQHNEQFF.

The V call is TRBV6-5, the J call TRBJ2-3; 10 positions match TRBD2. Germline CDR1 MNHEY, CDR2 SVGAGI. V shed 6 bases, J shed 5 bases, and the junction held 2 bases outside the gene matches. The CDR3 extends over 13 amino acids. The CDR3 here is CASRRLAGDTQYF. The CDR3 coding sequence is TGTGCCAGCAGAAGACTAGCGGGAGATACGCAGTATTTT.

In the case of this clonotype: A much more abundant neighbour one base away suggests this may be a read error. V and J are TRBV7-9 and TRBJ2-1, with D perhaps TRBD2 (6 bases). The V end was cut by 8 bases, the J end by 6 bases, with 20 bases between. The CDR3 contains 15 residues. Germline V gene lookup returns CDR1 SEHNR and CDR2 FQNEAQ (reference sequence). CDR3 region: CASGPRLERGNEQFF. Here the CDR3 DNA reads TGTGCCAGCGGCCCCCGACTAGAGCGCGGCAATGAGCAGTTCTTC.

The chain links TRBV6-5 to TRBJ2-5; D might be TRBD1 (5 bases). The CDR3 contains 14 residues. Trimming removed 0 bases at V and 7 bases at J, with 12 bases between. Germline CDR1 reads MNHEY; CDR2 reads SVGAGI. The CDR3 reads CASSYSAGIRTQYF. The DNA for the CDR3 is TGTGCCAGCAGTTACTCCGCAGGGATCAGGACCCAGTACTTC.

The chain has TRBV2 and TRBJ2-1, with D perhaps TRBD1 or TRBD2 (5 bases each). Germline assignment: CDR1 SNHLY and CDR2 FYNNEI. V was clipped by 10 bases and J by 7 bases, with 20 bases between them. This CDR3 has 14 amino acids. In DNA, the CDR3 is TGTGCCACCCCCCGGAAGGGCTGGGGGAATGAGCAGTTCTTC. This sequence encodes CATPRKGWGNEQFF.

The chain couples TRBV5-1 to TRBJ2-5; D perhaps matches TRBD1 (5 bases). The V end lost 0 bases, the J end lost 2 bases, and 8 bases lay between the germline ends. From germline, CDR1 is SGHRS and CDR2 YFSETQ. The CDR3 length is 14 residues. The CDR3 region has the DNA TGCGCCAGCAGCTTGGCCCCAGGGCAAGAGACCCAGTACTTC. This encodes CASSLAPGQETQYF.

This chain connects TRBV5-6 to TRBJ2-5, with D tentatively TRBD2 (7 bases). The DNA end lines up better with TRBJ2-7; the J call may be wrong. This CDR3 spans 14 amino acids. Germline values: CDR1 SGHDT, CDR2 YYEEEE. The CDR3 DNA reads as TGTGCCAGCAGCCCTGGGGGAGGGGGAAACGAGCAGTACTTC. It translates to CASSPGGGGNEQYF.

This chain connects TRBV10-3 to TRBJ2-5; 8 bases fit TRBD1. Germline CDR1 is ENHRY and CDR2 is SYGVKD. This CDR3 is 14 amino acids long. The trim removed 4 bases at V and 4 bases at J, leaving 5 bases unmatched. CDR3 coding DNA: TGTGCCATCAGTGGGGACAGGCTGGGAGAGACCCAGTACTTC. As protein: CAISGDRLGETQYF.

The chain employs TRBV5-4 and TRBJ2-5; the D is unclear. From germline, CDR1 is SGHNT and CDR2 YYREEE (reference sequence). The CDR3 is made up of 17 amino acids. V gave up 4 bases and J gave up 4 bases, with 23 bases separating them. CDR3: CASSSTGQVISAETQYF. The CDR3 DNA is TGTGCCAGCAGCAGCACCGGCCAGGTCATTTCGGCAGAGACCCAGTACTTC. The full variable domain, completed using reference TRBV5-4 and TRBJ2-5, is ETGVTQSPTHLIKTRGQQVTLRCSSQSGHNTVSWYQQALGQGPQFIFQYYREEENGRGNFPPRFSGLQFPNYSSELNVNALELDDSALYLCASSSTGQVISAETQYFGPGTRLLVL.

The V call is TRBV20-1, the J call TRBJ1-5; TRBD1 is a possible D gene (5 bases). In germline, CDR1 is DFQATT, CDR2 SNEGSKA (reference sequence). V lost 3 bases to trimming and J lost 4 bases, with 19 bases between them. The CDR3 loop spans 16 amino acids. The CDR3: CSARDERQIRNQPQHF. CDR3 DNA: TGCAGTGCTAGGGACGAGAGACAGATCAGGAATCAGCCCCAGCATTTT.

This clonotype was detected only a few times. J is TRBJ2-1 and V is TRBV20-1, with 7 bases identical to TRBD2. V dropped 3 bases and J dropped 4; count of bases not matched to a gene: 6. Germline V gives CDR1 DFQATT, CDR2 SNEGSKA (reference sequence). The CDR3 contains 14 residues. CDR3 DNA: TGCAGTGCTAGGGGGGGGACGCTTTACAATGAGCAGTTCTTC. Amino acid sequence: CSARGGTLYNEQFF.

This clonotype showed up many times. The chain combines TRBV5-1 with TRBJ2-3, with D possibly TRBD1 on 6 matching bases. CDR3 length: 13 amino acids. In germline, CDR1 is SGHRS, CDR2 YFSETQ. Trimming removed 4 bases from V and 5 bases from J, with 11 bases in between. In nucleotides, the CDR3 is TGCGCCAGCAGCACATACAGGGAAGATACGCAGTATTTT. Protein: CASSTYREDTQYF.